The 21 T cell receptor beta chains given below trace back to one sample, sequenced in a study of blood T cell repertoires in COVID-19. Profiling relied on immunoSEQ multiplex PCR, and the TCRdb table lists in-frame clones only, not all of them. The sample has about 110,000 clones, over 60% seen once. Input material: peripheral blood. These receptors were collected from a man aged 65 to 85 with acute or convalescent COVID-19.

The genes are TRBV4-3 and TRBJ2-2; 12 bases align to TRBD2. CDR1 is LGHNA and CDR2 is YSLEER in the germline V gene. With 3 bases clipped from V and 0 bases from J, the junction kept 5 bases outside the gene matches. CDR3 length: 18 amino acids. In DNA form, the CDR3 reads TGCGCCAGCAGCCAGCTACTAGCGGGGGGTTCGAACACCGGGGAGCTGTTTTTT. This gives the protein CASSQLLAGGSNTGELFF.

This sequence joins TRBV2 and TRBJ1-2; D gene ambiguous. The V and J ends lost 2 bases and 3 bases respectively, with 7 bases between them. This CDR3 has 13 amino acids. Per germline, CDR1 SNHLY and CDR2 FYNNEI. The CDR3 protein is CASSERGDYGYTF. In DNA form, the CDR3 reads TGTGCCAGCAGTGAACGGGGAGACTATGGCTACACCTTC.

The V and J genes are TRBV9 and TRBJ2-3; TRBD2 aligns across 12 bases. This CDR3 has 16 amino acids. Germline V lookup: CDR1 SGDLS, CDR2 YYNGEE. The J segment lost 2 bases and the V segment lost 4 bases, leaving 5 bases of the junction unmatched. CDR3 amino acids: CASSNGLAGTTDTQYF. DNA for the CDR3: TGTGCCAGCAGCAACGGACTAGCGGGGACCACAGATACGCAGTATTTT.

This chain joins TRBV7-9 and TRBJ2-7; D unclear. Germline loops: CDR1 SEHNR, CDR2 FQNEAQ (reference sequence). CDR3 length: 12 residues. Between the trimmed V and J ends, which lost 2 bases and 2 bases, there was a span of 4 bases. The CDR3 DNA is TGTGCCAGCAGCTTATCGGCCTACGAGCAGTACTTC. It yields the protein CASSLSAYEQYF.

The CDR3 DNA reads as TGTGCCAGCAGCTTGAGGGGGCCTAAGAGTGAAGCTTTCTTT. It yields the protein CASSLRGPKSEAFF. The chain recombines TRBV5-4 with TRBJ1-1, with 7 positions matching TRBD1. Trimming at V came to 1 base and at J to 7 bases, leaving 7 bases not matched to a gene. The CDR3 length is 14 residues. Germline CDR1 and CDR2: SGHNT and YYREEE (reference sequence). Looking up the rest from reference TRBV5-4 and TRBJ1-1 gives the full variable domain: ETGVTQSPTHLIKTRGQQVTLRCSSQSGHNTVSWYQQALGQGPQFIFQYYREEENGRGNFPPRFSGLQFPNYSSELNVNALELDDSALYLCASSLRGPKSEAFFGQGTRLTVV.

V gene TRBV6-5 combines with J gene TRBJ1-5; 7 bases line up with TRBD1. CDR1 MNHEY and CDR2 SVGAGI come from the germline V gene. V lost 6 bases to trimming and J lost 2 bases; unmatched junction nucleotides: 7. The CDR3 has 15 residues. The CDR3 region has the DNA TGTGCCAGCAGCCTCGACAGGGAGGGCAATCAGCCCCAGCATTTT. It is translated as CASSLDREGNQPQHF.

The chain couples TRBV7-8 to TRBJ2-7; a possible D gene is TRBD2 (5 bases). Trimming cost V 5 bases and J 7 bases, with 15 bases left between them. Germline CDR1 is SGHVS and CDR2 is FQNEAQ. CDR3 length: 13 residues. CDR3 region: CASSATGGREQYF. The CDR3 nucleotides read TGTGCCAGCAGCGCCACCGGAGGCCGTGAGCAGTACTTC.

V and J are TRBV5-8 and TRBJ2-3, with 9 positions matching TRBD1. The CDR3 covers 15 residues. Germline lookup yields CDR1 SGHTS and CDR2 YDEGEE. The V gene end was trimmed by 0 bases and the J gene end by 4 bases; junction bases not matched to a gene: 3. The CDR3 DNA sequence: TGTGCCAGCAGCTTGGGGGGACAGGGTGCAGATACGCAGTATTTT. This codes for CASSLGGQGADTQYF.

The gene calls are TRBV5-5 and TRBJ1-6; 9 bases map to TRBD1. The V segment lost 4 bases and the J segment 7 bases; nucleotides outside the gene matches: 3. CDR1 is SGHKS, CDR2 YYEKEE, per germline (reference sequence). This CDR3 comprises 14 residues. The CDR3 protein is CASSLGTGNSPLHF. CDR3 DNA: TGTGCCAGCAGCCTCGGGACAGGGAATTCACCCCTCCACTTT.

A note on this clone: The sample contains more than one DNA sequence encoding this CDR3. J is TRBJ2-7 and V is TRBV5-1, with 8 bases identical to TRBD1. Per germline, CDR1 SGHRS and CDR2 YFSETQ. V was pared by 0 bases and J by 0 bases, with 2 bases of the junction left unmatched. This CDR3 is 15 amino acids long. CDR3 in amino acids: CASSLGGTGSYEQYF. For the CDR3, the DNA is TGCGCCAGCAGCTTGGGCGGGACAGGCTCCTACGAGCAGTACTTC.

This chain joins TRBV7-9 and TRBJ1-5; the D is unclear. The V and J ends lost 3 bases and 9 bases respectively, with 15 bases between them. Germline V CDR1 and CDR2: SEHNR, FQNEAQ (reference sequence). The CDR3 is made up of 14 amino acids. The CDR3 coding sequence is TGTGCCAGCAGCTTTGACGGCGGCCGGGGGCCCCAGCATTTT. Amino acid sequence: CASSFDGGRGPQHF.

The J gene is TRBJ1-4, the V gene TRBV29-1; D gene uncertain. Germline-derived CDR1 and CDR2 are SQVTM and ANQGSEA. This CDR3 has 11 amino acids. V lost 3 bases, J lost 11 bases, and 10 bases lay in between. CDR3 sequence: CSVDAGGKLFF. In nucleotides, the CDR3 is TGCAGCGTTGATGCGGGAGGTAAACTGTTTTTT.

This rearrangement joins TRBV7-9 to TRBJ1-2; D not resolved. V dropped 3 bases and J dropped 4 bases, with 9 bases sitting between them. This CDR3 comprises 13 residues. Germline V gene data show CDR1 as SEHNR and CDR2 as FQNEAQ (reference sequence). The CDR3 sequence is CASSFGDSYGYTF. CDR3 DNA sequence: TGTGCCAGCAGCTTCGGAGATTCCTATGGCTACACCTTC.

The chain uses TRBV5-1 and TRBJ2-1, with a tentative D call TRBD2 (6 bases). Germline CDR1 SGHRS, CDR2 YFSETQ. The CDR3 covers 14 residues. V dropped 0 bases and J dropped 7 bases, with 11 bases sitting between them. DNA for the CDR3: TGCGCCAGCAGCTTGGCCTTGGGGGGAAATGAGCAGTTCTTC. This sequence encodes CASSLALGGNEQFF.

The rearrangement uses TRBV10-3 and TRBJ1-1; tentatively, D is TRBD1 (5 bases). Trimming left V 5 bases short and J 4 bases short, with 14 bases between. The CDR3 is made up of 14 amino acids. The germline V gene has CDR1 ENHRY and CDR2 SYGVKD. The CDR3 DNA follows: TGTGCCATCAGTCCCATTTGGGGGGTCACTGAAGCTTTCTTT. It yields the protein CAISPIWGVTEAFF.

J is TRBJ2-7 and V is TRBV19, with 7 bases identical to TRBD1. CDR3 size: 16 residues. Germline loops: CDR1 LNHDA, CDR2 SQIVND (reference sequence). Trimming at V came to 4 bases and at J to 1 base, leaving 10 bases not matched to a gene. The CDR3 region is CASSTRDRGSSYEQYF. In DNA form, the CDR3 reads TGTGCCAGTAGTACTCGGGACAGAGGGAGTTCCTACGAGCAGTACTTC.

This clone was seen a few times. CDR3 sequence reads: CASSRSEVMNTEAFF. In DNA, the CDR3 is TGTGCCAGCAGTCGCAGCGAGGTCATGAACACTGAAGCTTTCTTT. The V call is TRBV2, the J call TRBJ1-1, with unresolved D. Trimming removed 5 bases at V and 0 bases at J, with 13 bases between. Per germline, CDR1 SNHLY and CDR2 FYNNEI. The CDR3 length is 15 residues.

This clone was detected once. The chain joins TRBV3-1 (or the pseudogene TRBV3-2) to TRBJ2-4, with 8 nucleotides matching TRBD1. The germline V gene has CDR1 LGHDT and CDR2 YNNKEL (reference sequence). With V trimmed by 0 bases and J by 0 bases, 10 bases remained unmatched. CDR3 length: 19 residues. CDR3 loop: CASSQEGRSRGQAKNIQYF. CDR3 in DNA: TGTGCCAGCAGCCAAGAAGGGAGGAGCAGGGGGCAAGCCAAAAACATTCAGTACTTC.

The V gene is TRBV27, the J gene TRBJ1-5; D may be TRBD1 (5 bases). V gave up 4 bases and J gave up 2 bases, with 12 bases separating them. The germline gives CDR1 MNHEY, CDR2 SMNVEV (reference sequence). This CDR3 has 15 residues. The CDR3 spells CASSSRGVGNQPQHF. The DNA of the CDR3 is TGTGCCAGCAGTTCCCGGGGGGTTGGCAATCAGCCCCAGCATTTT.

CDR3 amino acids: CASSLSQGFEAFF. The DNA of the CDR3 is TGTGCCAGCAGTTTATCACAGGGGTTTGAAGCTTTCTTT. The chain is built from TRBV27 and TRBJ1-1; 7 nucleotides line up with TRBD1. V was clipped by 0 bases and J by 7 bases; unmatched bases: 2. CDR1 and CDR2 (germline): MNHEY, SMNVEV (reference sequence). The CDR3 has 13 amino acids.

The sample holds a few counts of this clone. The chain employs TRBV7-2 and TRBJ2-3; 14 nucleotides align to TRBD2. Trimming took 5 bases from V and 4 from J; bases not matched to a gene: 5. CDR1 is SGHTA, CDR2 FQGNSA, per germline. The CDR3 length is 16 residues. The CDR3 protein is CASSTGTSGGSDTQYF. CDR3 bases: TGTGCCAGCAGCACAGGGACTAGCGGGGGTTCAGATACGCAGTATTTT.